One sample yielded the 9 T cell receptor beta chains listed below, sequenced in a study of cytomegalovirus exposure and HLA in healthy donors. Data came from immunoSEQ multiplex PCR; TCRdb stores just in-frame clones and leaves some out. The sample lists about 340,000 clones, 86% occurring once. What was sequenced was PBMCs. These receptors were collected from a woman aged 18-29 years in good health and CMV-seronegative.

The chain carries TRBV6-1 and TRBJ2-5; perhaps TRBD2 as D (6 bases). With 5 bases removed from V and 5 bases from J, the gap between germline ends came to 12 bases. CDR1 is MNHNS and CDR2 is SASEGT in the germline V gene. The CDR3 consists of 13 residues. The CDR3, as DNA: TGTGCCAGCAGTCTTCAAGGAGGGGAGACCCAGTACTTC. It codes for CASSLQGGETQYF.

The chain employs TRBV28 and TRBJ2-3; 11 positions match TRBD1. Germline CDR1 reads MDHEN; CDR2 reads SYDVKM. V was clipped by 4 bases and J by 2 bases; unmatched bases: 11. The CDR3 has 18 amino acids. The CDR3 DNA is TGTGCCAGCAGTTCGCCCCTCGGACAGGGGGCATCCACAGATACGCAGTATTTT. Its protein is CASSSPLGQGASTDTQYF.

The DNA for the CDR3 is TGCGCCAGCAGCTGGGGCCGGGACAGCCTCTCCTACGAGCAGTACTTC. The encoded protein is CASSWGRDSLSYEQYF. The chain uses TRBV5-1 and TRBJ2-7, with TRBD1 matching 7 bases. With V trimmed by 3 bases and J by 0 bases, 9 bases remained unmatched. The CDR3 runs to 16 residues. Germline loops: CDR1 SGHRS, CDR2 YFSETQ. The full variable domain, in which reference TRBV5-1 and TRBJ2-7 provide the parts outside the CDR3, is KAGVTQTPRYLIKTRGQQVTLSCSPISGHRSVSWYQQTPGQGLQFLFEYFSETQRNKGNFPGRFSGRQFSNSRSEMNVSTLELGDSALYLCASSWGRDSLSYEQYFGPGTRLTVT.

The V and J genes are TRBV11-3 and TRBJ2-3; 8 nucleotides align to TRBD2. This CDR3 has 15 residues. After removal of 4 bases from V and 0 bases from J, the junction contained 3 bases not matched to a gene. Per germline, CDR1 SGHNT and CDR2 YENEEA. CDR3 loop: CASSYTSGSTDTQYF. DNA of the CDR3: TGTGCCAGCAGCTATACTAGCGGCAGCACAGATACGCAGTATTTT.

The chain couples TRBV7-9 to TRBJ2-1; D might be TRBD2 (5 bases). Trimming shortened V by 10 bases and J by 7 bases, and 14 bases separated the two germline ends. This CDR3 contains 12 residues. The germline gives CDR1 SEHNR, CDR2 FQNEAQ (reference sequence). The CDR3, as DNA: TGTGCCATCATCTGGTCGGGAAATGAGCAGTTCTTC. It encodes CAIIWSGNEQFF.

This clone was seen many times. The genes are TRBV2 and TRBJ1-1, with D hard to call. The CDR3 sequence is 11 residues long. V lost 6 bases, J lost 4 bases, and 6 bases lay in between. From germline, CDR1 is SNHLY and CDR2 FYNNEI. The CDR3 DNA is TGTGCCAGCAGGCCGAGCACTGAAGCTTTCTTT. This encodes CASRPSTEAFF.

In DNA, the CDR3 is TGTGCCAGCAGCTCCCGACAGGGCCCCCAGGCGGAACTGTTTTTT. It is translated as CASSSRQGPQAELFF. The gene calls are TRBV5-4 and TRBJ1-4; 7 nucleotides align to TRBD1. The germline CDR1 and CDR2 sequences are SGHNT and YYREEE (reference sequence). The V gene end was trimmed by 3 bases and the J gene end by 12 bases; junction bases not matched to a gene: 14. This CDR3 is 15 amino acids long.

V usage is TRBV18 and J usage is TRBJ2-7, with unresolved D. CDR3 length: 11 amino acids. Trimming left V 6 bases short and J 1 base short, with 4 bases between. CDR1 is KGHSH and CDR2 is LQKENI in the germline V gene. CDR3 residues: CASSRSYEQYF. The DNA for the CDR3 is TGTGCCAGCTCGCGTTCCTACGAGCAGTACTTC.

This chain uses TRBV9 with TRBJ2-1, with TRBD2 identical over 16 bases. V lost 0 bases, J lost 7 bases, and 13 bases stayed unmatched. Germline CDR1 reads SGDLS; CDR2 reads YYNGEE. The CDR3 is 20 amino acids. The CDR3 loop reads CASSVDLMGTSGRVRNEQFF. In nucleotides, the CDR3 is TGTGCCAGCAGCGTAGATTTAATGGGGACTAGCGGGAGGGTCCGGAATGAGCAGTTCTTC.